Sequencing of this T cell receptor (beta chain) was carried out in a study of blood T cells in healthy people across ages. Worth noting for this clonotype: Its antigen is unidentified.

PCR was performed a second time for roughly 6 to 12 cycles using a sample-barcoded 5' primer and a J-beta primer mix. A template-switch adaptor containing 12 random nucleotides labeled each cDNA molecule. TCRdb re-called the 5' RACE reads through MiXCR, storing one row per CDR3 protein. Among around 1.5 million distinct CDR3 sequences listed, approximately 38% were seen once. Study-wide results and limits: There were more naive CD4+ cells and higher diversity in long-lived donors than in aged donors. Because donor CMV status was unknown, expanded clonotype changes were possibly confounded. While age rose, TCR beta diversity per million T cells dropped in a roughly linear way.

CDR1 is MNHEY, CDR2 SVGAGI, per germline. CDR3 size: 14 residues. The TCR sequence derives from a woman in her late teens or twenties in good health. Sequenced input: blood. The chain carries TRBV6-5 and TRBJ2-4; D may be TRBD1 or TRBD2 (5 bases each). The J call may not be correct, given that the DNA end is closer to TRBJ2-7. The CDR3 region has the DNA TGTGCCAGCAGTTACGGGACCCTCGCCTACGAGCAGTACTTC. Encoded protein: CASSYGTLAYEQYF.